The 17 T cell receptor beta chains listed next were all sequenced from one sample in a study of cytomegalovirus exposure and HLA in healthy donors. Primers: 60 Vbeta forward and 13 Jbeta reverse. Produced via immunoSEQ multiplex PCR; TCRdb's table is partial and in-frame only. Of about 170,000 clones in the sample, 73% were seen once. The sequenced sample was PBMCs. These TCRs come from a woman aged 18-35 years in good health and CMV-seropositive.

This clone has just a few counts. This chain uses TRBV11-2 with TRBJ1-6; D perhaps matches TRBD1 (5 bases). Trimming took off 5 bases at V and 7 bases at J, with 15 bases between the two ends. Per the germline V gene, CDR1 is SGHAT and CDR2 is FQNNGV. The CDR3 consists of 15 residues. CDR3 nucleotides: TGTGCCAGCAGCGGCCCCGGGACTTTAAATTCACCCCTCCACTTT. Translated: CASSGPGTLNSPLHF.

The chain joins TRBV9 to TRBJ1-2; 8 positions match TRBD1. V gave up 6 bases and J gave up 3 bases; unmatched junction bases: 4. Germline V CDR1 and CDR2: SGDLS, YYNGEE. This CDR3 comprises 13 residues. As DNA, the CDR3 is TGTGCCAGCACAATGGGACAGGACTATGGCTACACCTTC. The encoded protein is CASTMGQDYGYTF.

The chain uses TRBV28 and TRBJ2-3; TRBD2 aligns across 11 bases. The CDR3 has 15 residues. Per the germline V gene, CDR1 is MDHEN and CDR2 is SYDVKM. The ends lost 5 bases at V and 2 bases at J; junction bases unmatched: 3. The CDR3 nucleotides read TGTGCCAGCAGTCTAGCGGGGGGCTACACAGATACGCAGTATTTT. This sequence encodes CASSLAGGYTDTQYF.

The chain couples TRBV15 to TRBJ2-5; D might be TRBD2 (5 bases). Germline-derived CDR1 and CDR2 are LNHNV and YYDKDF (reference sequence). The CDR3 consists of 14 residues. V gave up 3 bases and J gave up 5 bases, with 13 bases separating them. The CDR3 protein is CATSSEIGGETQYF. The CDR3 DNA follows: TGTGCCACCAGCAGCGAAATAGGCGGGGAGACCCAGTACTTC.

Only a few counts were recorded for this clone. This chain links TRBV30 with TRBJ1-5; TRBD1 is a possible D gene (5 bases). CDR3 length: 14 residues. Germline V gene lookup returns CDR1 GTSNPN and CDR2 SVGIG (reference sequence). The ends were cut back, 1 base at V and 7 bases at J, with 14 bases in the middle. The CDR3 sequence is CAWSELGGGQPQHF. The DNA for the CDR3 is TGTGCCTGGAGTGAGCTTGGCGGGGGACAGCCCCAGCATTTT.

This chain uses TRBV5-4 with TRBJ2-5; D is possibly TRBD2 (6 bases). The length of the CDR3 is 15 residues. The germline V gene has CDR1 SGHNT and CDR2 YYREEE (reference sequence). Trimming shortened V by 5 bases and J by 5 bases, and 19 bases separated the two germline ends. The DNA of the CDR3 is TGTGCCAGCAGGTCGGCGGGAAGGGCTGAGGAGACCCAGTACTTC. Protein sequence: CASRSAGRAEETQYF. Full variable domain (outside the CDR3, taken from reference TRBV5-4 and TRBJ2-5): ETGVTQSPTHLIKTRGQQVTLRCSSQSGHNTVSWYQQALGQGPQFIFQYYREEENGRGNFPPRFSGLQFPNYSSELNVNALELDDSALYLCASRSAGRAEETQYFGPGTRLLVL.

The J gene is TRBJ2-6, the V gene TRBV5-5; possibly TRBD2 for D (6 bases). Per the germline V gene, CDR1 is SGHKS and CDR2 is YYEKEE (reference sequence). The CDR3 totals 17 residues. V lost 4 bases to trimming and J lost 0 bases, with 14 bases between them. This CDR3 is CASSEGLIDSGANVLTF. The CDR3 DNA sequence: TGTGCCAGCAGCGAGGGACTTATCGACTCTGGGGCCAACGTCCTGACTTTC.

This clone was seen a handful of times. This sequence joins TRBV5-1 and TRBJ2-2, with TRBD2 matching 7 bases. Germline CDR1 is SGHRS and CDR2 is YFSETQ. The CDR3 runs 15 residues. The V segment lost 2 bases and the J segment 1 base; nucleotides outside the gene matches: 2. This CDR3 is CASSFSGGNTGELFF. Written as DNA, the CDR3 is TGCGCCAGCAGCTTCTCGGGGGGGAACACCGGGGAGCTGTTTTTT.

The J gene is TRBJ2-1, the V gene TRBV7-2; TRBD1 matches at 8 bases. Germline assignment: CDR1 SGHTA and CDR2 FQGNSA. Germline trimming cut 0 bases from V and 9 bases from J; bases unmatched to any gene: 10. This CDR3 is 16 amino acids long. DNA for the CDR3: TGTGCCAGCAGCTTAGCCGCCAGGGGGCGAATTATTGAGCAGTTCTTC. This encodes CASSLAARGRIIEQFF.

This rearrangement joins TRBV5-6 to TRBJ1-2, with 9 bases lining up with TRBD1. V gave up 2 bases and J gave up 4 bases; unmatched junction bases: 6. Germline V gene data show CDR1 as SGHDT and CDR2 as YYEEEE. The CDR3 is made up of 15 amino acids. CDR3 in DNA: TGTGCCAGCAGCTTTGGGGACAGGGAGTTCTATGGCTACACCTTC. Protein sequence: CASSFGDREFYGYTF.

Only a few counts were recorded for this clone. The rearrangement links TRBV20-1 to TRBJ1-1; D may be TRBD1 (6 bases). This CDR3 comprises 10 residues. CDR1 DFQATT and CDR2 SNEGSKA come from the germline V gene (reference sequence). The ends were cut back, 7 bases at V and 6 bases at J, with 9 bases in the middle. CDR3 DNA: TGCAGTGAAGGGGGAGCTGAAGCTTTCTTT. Protein: CSEGGAEAFF.

This chain links TRBV7-9 with TRBJ2-3, with 8 bases that match TRBD2. Germline CDR1 reads SEHNR; CDR2 reads FQNEAQ (reference sequence). This CDR3 is 15 amino acids long. J gave up 1 base and V 3 bases, and 3 bases lay outside the gene matches. The CDR3, as DNA: TGTGCCAGCAGCTTGGGGACTAGTCGCACAGATACGCAGTATTTT. Its protein is CASSLGTSRTDTQYF.

V is TRBV6-5 and J is TRBJ1-2; no firm D call. This CDR3 is 15 amino acids long. Germline lookup yields CDR1 MNHEY and CDR2 SVGAGI. Trimming stripped 5 bases from V and 2 bases from J, with 15 bases between. CDR3 nucleotide sequence: TGTGCCAGCAGTGCAGGTCTTTTGGCCAACTATGGCTACACCTTC. This translates into CASSAGLLANYGYTF.

The sample holds one count of this clone. The rearrangement joins TRBV6-5 to TRBJ2-5; TRBD2 might be the D (6 bases). V dropped 6 bases and J dropped 4 bases, with 15 bases sitting between them. Germline V gene data show CDR1 as MNHEY and CDR2 as SVGAGI. The CDR3 loop spans 14 amino acids. The CDR3 spells CASSRRRAGETQYF. CDR3 in DNA: TGTGCCAGCAGCCGTCGGAGGGCCGGAGAGACCCAGTACTTC.

This clone has only a few counts. The gene calls are TRBV11-3 and TRBJ2-1, with 8 bases lining up with TRBD2. Germline CDR1 SGHNT, CDR2 YENEEA. V lost 5 bases to trimming and J lost 6 bases; unmatched junction nucleotides: 9. There are 15 residues in the CDR3. The CDR3 sequence is CASSPGGLMGNEQFF. CDR3 DNA: TGTGCCAGCAGCCCGGGGGGGCTGATGGGCAATGAGCAGTTCTTC.

This sequence joins TRBV7-9 and TRBJ1-2; weak D call: TRBD1 (5 bases). Trimming removed 5 bases from V and 0 bases from J, with 16 bases in between. Germline V gene data show CDR1 as SEHNR and CDR2 as FQNEAQ (reference sequence). The length of the CDR3 is 16 residues. The CDR3 is CASSRTDRETNYGYTF. CDR3 in DNA: TGTGCCAGCAGCCGAACCGACAGAGAAACTAACTATGGCTACACCTTC.

This clone was found a few times. In nucleotides, the CDR3 is TGTGCCAGCACCAAGCCCGGCGGGGGGGCTGGAGAGACCCAGTACTTC. It encodes CASTKPGGGAGETQYF. The chain couples TRBV5-8 to TRBJ2-5; 9 bases agree with TRBD2. The CDR3 has 16 amino acids. Germline V CDR1 and CDR2: SGHTS, YDEGEE. V lost 6 bases to trimming and J lost 4 bases; unmatched junction nucleotides: 13.